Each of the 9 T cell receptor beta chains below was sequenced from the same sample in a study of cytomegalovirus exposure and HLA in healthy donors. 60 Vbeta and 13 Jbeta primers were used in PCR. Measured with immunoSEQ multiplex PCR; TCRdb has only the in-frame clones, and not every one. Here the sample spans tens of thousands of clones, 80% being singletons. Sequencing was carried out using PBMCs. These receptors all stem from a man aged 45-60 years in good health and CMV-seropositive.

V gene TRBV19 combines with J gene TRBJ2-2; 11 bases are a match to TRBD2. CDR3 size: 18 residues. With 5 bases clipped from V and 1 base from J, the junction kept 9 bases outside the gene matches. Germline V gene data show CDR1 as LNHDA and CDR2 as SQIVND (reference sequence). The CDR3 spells CASSAHSGTSGNTGELFF. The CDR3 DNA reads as TGTGCCAGTAGTGCTCACTCCGGGACTAGCGGGAACACCGGGGAGCTGTTTTTT.

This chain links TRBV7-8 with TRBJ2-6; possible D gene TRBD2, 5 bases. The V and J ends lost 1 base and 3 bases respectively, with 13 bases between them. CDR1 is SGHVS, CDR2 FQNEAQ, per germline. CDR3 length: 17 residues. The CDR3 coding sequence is TGTGCCAGCAGCTTAGAACTAGTGGTGCTTGGGGCCAACGTCCTGACTTTC. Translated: CASSLELVVLGANVLTF.

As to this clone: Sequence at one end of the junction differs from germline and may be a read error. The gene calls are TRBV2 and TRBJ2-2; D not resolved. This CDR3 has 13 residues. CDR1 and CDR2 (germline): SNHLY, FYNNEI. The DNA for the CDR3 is TGTGCCAGCAGTGAGCAGAACCCCGGGGAGCTGTTTTTT. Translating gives CASSEQNPGELFF.

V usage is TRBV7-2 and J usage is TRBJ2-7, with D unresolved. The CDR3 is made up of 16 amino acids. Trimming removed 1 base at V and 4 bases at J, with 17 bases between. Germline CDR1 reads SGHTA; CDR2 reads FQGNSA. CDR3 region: CASSLGAPSSFYEQYF. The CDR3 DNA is TGTGCCAGCAGCTTAGGGGCCCCGAGCTCCTTTTACGAGCAGTACTTC.

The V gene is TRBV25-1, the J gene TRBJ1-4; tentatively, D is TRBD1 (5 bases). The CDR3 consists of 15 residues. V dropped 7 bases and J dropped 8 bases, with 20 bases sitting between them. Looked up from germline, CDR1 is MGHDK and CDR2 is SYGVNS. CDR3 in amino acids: CASNDWGVGNEKLFF. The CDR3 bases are TGTGCCAGCAATGATTGGGGCGTAGGGAACGAAAAACTGTTTTTT.

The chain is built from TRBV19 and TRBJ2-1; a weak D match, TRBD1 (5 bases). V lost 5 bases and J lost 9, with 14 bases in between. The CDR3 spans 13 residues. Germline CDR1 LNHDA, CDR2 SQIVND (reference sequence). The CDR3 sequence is CASSGARSSEQFF. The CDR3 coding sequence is TGTGCCAGTAGTGGGGCCAGATCAAGTGAGCAGTTCTTC.

The CDR3 is CASSRELAGSSYEQYF. CDR3 sequence (DNA): TGCGCCAGCAGCCGAGAACTAGCGGGTAGCTCCTACGAGCAGTACTTC. The chain uses TRBV5-1 and TRBJ2-7, with 9 bases lining up with TRBD2. The germline CDR1 and CDR2 sequences are SGHRS and YFSETQ. V lost 4 bases to trimming and J lost 0 bases; unmatched junction nucleotides: 8. This CDR3 is 16 amino acids long. Full variable domain (outside the CDR3, taken from reference TRBV5-1 and TRBJ2-7): KAGVTQTPRYLIKTRGQQVTLSCSPISGHRSVSWYQQTPGQGLQFLFEYFSETQRNKGNFPGRFSGRQFSNSRSEMNVSTLELGDSALYLCASSRELAGSSYEQYFGPGTRLTVT.

The CDR3 sequence is CASSQVPSGTYNEQFF. CDR3 bases: TGCGCCAGCAGCCAAGTCCCCAGCGGAACATACAATGAGCAGTTCTTC. This sequence joins TRBV4-3 and TRBJ2-1; D possibly corresponds to TRBD2 (5 bases). This CDR3 has 16 amino acids. V lost 1 base to trimming and J lost 4 bases, with 14 bases between them. Germline CDR1 LGHNA, CDR2 YSLEER.

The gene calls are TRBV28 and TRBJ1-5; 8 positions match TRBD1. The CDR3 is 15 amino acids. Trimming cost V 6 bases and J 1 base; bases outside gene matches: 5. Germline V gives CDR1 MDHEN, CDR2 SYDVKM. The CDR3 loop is CASSIGQGSNQPQHF. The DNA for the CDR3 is TGTGCCAGCAGCATCGGACAGGGCAGCAATCAGCCCCAGCATTTT. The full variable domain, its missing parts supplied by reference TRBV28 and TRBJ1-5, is DVKVTQSSRYLVKRTGEKVFLECVQDMDHENMFWYRQDPGLGLRLIYFSYDVKMKEKGDIPEGYSVSREKKERFSLILESASTNQTSMYLCASSIGQGSNQPQHFGDGTRLSIL.